The sequence of this T cell receptor (beta chain) was determined in a study of blood T cell repertoires in COVID-19. Clones were sequenced by immunoSEQ multiplex PCR, and TCRdb holds only the in-frame ones, with some missing. The table lists fewer than 200,000 clones, roughly 83% of them singletons. Germline lookup yields CDR1 ENHRY and CDR2 SYGVKD. CDR3 length: 14 amino acids. Deletions cut 3 bases from V and 1 base from J, with 9 bases between. The rearrangement uses TRBV10-3 and TRBJ1-1; unclear D gene. The source material was PBMCs or T cells enriched from blood (not recorded which). The clonotype originates from a woman aged 45-59 years who had recovered from COVID-19. The CDR3 nucleotides read TGTGCCATCAGTGAAGGAGTAGGGAACACTGAAGCTTTCTTT. The encoded protein is CAISEGVGNTEAFF.